These 4 T cell receptor beta chains share one sample of origin, sequenced in a study of T cell repertoires in cytomegalovirus infection. A single record per CDR3 protein comes from TCRdb applying MiXCR to the reads. The data show just over 150,000 distinct CDR3 sequences, with roughly a quarter seen just once and around 9.9% held by the top ten. Sequencing was performed on PBMCs. Receptors originate from a human donor in good health (CMV status not recorded). Some clones in this sample may be carry-over from other donors' samples.

This clonotype was counted only a few times. V is TRBV19 and J is TRBJ1-2; tentatively, D is TRBD1 (6 bases). Trimming stripped 4 bases from V and 8 bases from J, with 20 bases between. The length of the CDR3 is 15 residues. Germline V CDR1 and CDR2: LNHDA, SQIVND (reference sequence). For the CDR3, the DNA is TGTGCCAGTAGTACAATCATAACAGGGAGAGAAGGCTACACCTTC. This gives the protein CASSTIITGREGYTF. Using reference TRBV19 and TRBJ1-2 for the parts outside the CDR3, the full variable domain is DGGITQSPKYLFRKEGQNVTLSCEQNLNHDAMYWYRQDPGQGLRLIYYSQIVNDFQKGDIAEGYSVSREKKESFPLTVTSAQKNPTAFYLCASSTIITGREGYTFGSGTRLTVV.

The V and J genes are TRBV29-1 and TRBJ2-3; 7 bases map to TRBD2. The CDR3 extends over 13 amino acids. Per germline, CDR1 SQVTM and CDR2 ANQGSEA. V was clipped by 6 bases and J by 2 bases; unmatched bases: 5. CDR3 protein: CSVASGDTDTQYF. CDR3 bases: TGCAGCGTCGCGAGCGGGGACACAGATACGCAGTATTTT.

This clonotype showed up many times. This sequence joins TRBV7-8 and TRBJ2-7; no clear D. V was trimmed by 0 bases and J by 4 bases, leaving 10 bases between them. CDR1 and CDR2 from the germline V gene are SGHVS and FQNEAQ. The CDR3 totals 14 residues. The CDR3 DNA is TGTGCCAGCAGCTTAGCGGAAACTTCATACGAGCAGTACTTC. This codes for CASSLAETSYEQYF.

This clonotype was found many times. This chain joins TRBV7-9 and TRBJ2-3; 12 bases match TRBD2. The V gene end was trimmed by 2 bases and the J gene end by 2 bases; junction bases not matched to a gene: 8. The CDR3 sequence is 18 residues long. The V gene's germline CDR1 is SEHNR and CDR2 FQNEAQ (reference sequence). CDR3 bases: TGTGCCAGCAGCTTAACGACTAGCGGGAGACCTGTCACAGATACGCAGTATTTT. This sequence encodes CASSLTTSGRPVTDTQYF. Full variable domain (missing parts from reference TRBV7-9 and TRBJ2-3): DTGVSQNPRHKITKRGQNVTFRCDPISEHNRLYWYRQTLGQGPEFLTYFQNEAQLEKSRLLSDRFSAERPKGSFSTLEIQRTEQGDSAMYLCASSLTTSGRPVTDTQYFGPGTRLTVL.